The subject of this entry is one TCR beta chain. The antigen remains unidentified. Germline assignment: CDR1 DFQATT and CDR2 SNEGSKA (reference sequence). The CDR3 has 14 amino acids. These data belong to a study of blood T cells in healthy people across ages. The study, taken as a whole, reports: TCR beta diversity, measured per million T cells, fell in a roughly linear way with age.

A second PCR of about 7 to 12 cycles used a sample-barcoded 5' primer and a J-beta primer mix. Sequencing yielded, for each sample, at least 3 million paired-end reads carrying CDR3. TCRdb re-derived calls from the 5' RACE reads in MiXCR, one entry per CDR3 protein. The table lists about 1.4 million distinct CDR3 sequences, approximately 60% of them singletons. Each individual donor underwent a draw of approximately 10 milliliters of peripheral blood. In each sample, at least 7 million PBMCs were isolated. The material sequenced was blood. This clonotype was obtained from a young man in good health. The V gene is TRBV20-1, the J gene TRBJ2-1; D is perhaps TRBD1 (6 bases). The J call may be incorrect, as the DNA end agrees better with TRBJ2-7. The CDR3, as DNA: TGCAGTGCCTATCTATGGGGGCAAGCCTACGAGCAGTACTTC. Its translation: CSAYLWGQAYEQYF.